These 7 T cell receptor beta chains share one sample of origin, sequenced in a study of beta chain features in type 1 diabetes. Study-wide results and caveats: Shorter TCRB CDR3s, moderately but significantly so, marked every one of the four CD4+ subsets in Type 1 diabetes patients.

Their target antigens are unknown. The authors reverse transcribed all of the isolated RNA, so sequencing captured expressed TCRB transcripts. This table comes from immunoSEQ multiplex PCR, and its TCRdb copy is limited to in-frame clones, with some not included. The sample yields hundreds of thousands of clones, around an eighth seen once. Sequencing was performed on naive CD4+ T cells from blood. Every receptor here comes from a man between 18 and 35 years old with type 1 diabetes.

This clone has a handful of counts. This chain links TRBV7-2 with TRBJ2-3; 7 bases fit TRBD2. J was trimmed by 8 bases and V by 4 bases; bases with no gene match: 3. CDR1 is SGHTA, CDR2 FQGNSA, per germline. The CDR3 sequence is 12 residues long. In DNA, the CDR3 is TGTGCCAGCAGCTCCGGACTAGTTACGCAGTATTTT. Translation gives CASSSGLVTQYF. Filled out from reference TRBV7-2 and TRBJ2-3, the complete variable domain reads GAGVSQSPSNKVTEKGKDVELRCDPISGHTALYWYRQSLGQGLEFLIYFQGNSAPDKSGLPSDRFSAERTGGSVSTLTIQRTQQEDSAVYLCASSSGLVTQYFGPGTRLTVL.

The J gene is TRBJ1-2, the V gene TRBV6-5; 8 nucleotides match TRBD1. The CDR3 extends over 15 amino acids. Trimming at V came to 5 bases and at J to 0 bases, leaving 5 bases not matched to a gene. From germline, CDR1 is MNHEY and CDR2 SVGAGI. CDR3 amino acids: CASSRTGRTNYGYTF. The DNA of the CDR3 is TGTGCCAGCAGTCGGACAGGGAGAACTAACTATGGCTACACCTTC.

The J gene is TRBJ2-7, the V gene TRBV28, with D unclear. The germline V gene encodes CDR1 MDHEN and CDR2 SYDVKM. This CDR3 contains 13 residues. V was pared by 1 base and J by 4 bases, with 8 bases between. The CDR3 sequence: CASSLLQVYEQYF. The CDR3 nucleotides are TGTGCCAGCAGTTTATTACAAGTATACGAGCAGTACTTC.

This clone was seen only a few times. The chain uses TRBV9 and TRBJ2-1; 8 nucleotides line up with TRBD1. The CDR3 spans 16 residues. After removal of 4 bases from V and 8 bases from J, the junction contained 14 bases not matched to a gene. Per the germline V gene, CDR1 is SGDLS and CDR2 is YYNGEE. The CDR3 reads CASSPRGGQEKDEQFF. CDR3 sequence (DNA): TGTGCCAGCAGCCCAAGAGGGGGACAGGAGAAGGATGAGCAGTTCTTC. Drawing the rest from reference TRBV9 and TRBJ2-1, the complete variable domain is DSGVTQTPKHLITATGQRVTLRCSPRSGDLSVYWYQQSLDQGLQFLIQYYNGEERAKGNILERFSAQQFPDLHSELNLSSLELGDSALYFCASSPRGGQEKDEQFFGPGTRLTVL.

The chain has TRBV27 and TRBJ2-3; the match to TRBD2 covers 8 bases. Germline values: CDR1 MNHEY, CDR2 SMNVEV (reference sequence). Trimming cost V 6 bases and J 4 bases; bases outside gene matches: 9. The CDR3 runs to 15 residues. In DNA form, the CDR3 reads TGTGCCAGCAGCCAGGACACCGGGGGGGCAGATACGCAGTATTTT. This codes for CASSQDTGGADTQYF.

V and J are TRBV2 and TRBJ1-2, with D possibly TRBD1 on 5 matching bases. Trimming stripped 0 bases from V and 5 bases from J, with 10 bases between. This CDR3 comprises 14 residues. Germline V gene data show CDR1 as SNHLY and CDR2 as FYNNEI. The CDR3 bases are TGTGCCAGCAGTGAAGCTCCGGGGGGTTATGGCTACACCTTC. It translates to CASSEAPGGYGYTF.

The chain uses TRBV9 and TRBJ2-1; 8 bases are shared with TRBD2. CDR1 and CDR2 (germline): SGDLS, YYNGEE. Trimming at V came to 3 bases and at J to 7 bases, leaving 9 bases not matched to a gene. CDR3 length: 15 residues. CDR3 protein: CASSADGTSYNEQFF. CDR3 DNA: TGTGCCAGCAGCGCTGACGGGACTAGTTATAATGAGCAGTTCTTC.